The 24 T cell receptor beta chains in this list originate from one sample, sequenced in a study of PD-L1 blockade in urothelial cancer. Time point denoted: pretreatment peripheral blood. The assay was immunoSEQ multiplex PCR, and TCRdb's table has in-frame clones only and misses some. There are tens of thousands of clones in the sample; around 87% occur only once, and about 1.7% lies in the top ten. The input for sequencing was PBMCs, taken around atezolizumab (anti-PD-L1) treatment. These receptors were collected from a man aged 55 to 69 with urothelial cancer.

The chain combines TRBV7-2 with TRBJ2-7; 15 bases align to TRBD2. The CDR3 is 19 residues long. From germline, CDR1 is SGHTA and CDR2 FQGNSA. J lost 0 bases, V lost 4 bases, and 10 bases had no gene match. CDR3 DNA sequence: TGTGCCAGCAGCTCCGTGGGACTAGCGGGGGGACGTGGCTCCTACGAGCAGTACTTC. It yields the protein CASSSVGLAGGRGSYEQYF.

Here the CDR3 reads CSVSAPQRTSTDTQYF. The DNA of the CDR3 is TGCAGCGTTTCCGCCCCCCAGCGGACTAGCACAGATACGCAGTATTTT. The rearrangement links TRBV29-1 to TRBJ2-3; TRBD2 might be the D (5 bases). The V end was cut by 5 bases, the J end by 0 bases, with 18 bases between. The CDR3 has 16 residues. Per the germline V gene, CDR1 is SQVTM and CDR2 is ANQGSEA.

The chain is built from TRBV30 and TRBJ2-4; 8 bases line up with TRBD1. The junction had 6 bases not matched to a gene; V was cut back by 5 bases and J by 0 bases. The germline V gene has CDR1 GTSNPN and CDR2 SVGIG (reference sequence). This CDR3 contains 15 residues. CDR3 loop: CAWGDRGLAKNIQYF. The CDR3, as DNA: TGTGCCTGGGGCGACAGGGGTCTAGCCAAAAACATTCAGTACTTC.

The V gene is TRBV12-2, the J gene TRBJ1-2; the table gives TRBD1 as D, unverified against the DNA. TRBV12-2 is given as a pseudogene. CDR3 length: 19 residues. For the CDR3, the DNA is TGTGCAAGTCGCTTAGGAATCAAGAGGAAGACAGGGGTCCACTATGGCTACACCTTC. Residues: CASRLGIKRKTGVHYGYTF.

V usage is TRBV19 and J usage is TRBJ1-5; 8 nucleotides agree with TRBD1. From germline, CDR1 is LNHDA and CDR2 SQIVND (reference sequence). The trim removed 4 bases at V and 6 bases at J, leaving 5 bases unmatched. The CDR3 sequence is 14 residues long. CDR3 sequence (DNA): TGTGCCAGTAGTAGTCAGGGGGCAACTCAGCCCCAGCATTTT. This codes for CASSSQGATQPQHF.

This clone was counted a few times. CDR3 coding DNA: TGTGCCAGCAGTTACTCTGAACGGTTGAACACTGAAGCTTTCTTT. Translation gives CASSYSERLNTEAFF. The V call is TRBV6-7, the J call TRBJ1-1; D gene unclear. TRBV6-7 is flagged as an ORF with uncertain function. The CDR3 spans 15 residues. V lost 0 bases, J lost 0 bases, and 8 bases lay in between.

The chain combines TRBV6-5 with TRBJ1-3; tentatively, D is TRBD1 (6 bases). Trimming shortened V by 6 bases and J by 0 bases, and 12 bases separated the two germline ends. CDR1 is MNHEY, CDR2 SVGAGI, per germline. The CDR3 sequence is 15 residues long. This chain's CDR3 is CASRATGDSGNTIYF. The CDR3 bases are TGTGCCAGCAGGGCGACAGGAGACTCTGGAAACACCATATATTTT.

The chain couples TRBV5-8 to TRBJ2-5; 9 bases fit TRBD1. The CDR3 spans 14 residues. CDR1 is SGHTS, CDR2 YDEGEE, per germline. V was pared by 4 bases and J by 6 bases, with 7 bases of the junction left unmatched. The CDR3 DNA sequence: TGTGCCAGCAGCGAACAGGGGGCCGGAAAGACCCAGTACTTC. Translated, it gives CASSEQGAGKTQYF.

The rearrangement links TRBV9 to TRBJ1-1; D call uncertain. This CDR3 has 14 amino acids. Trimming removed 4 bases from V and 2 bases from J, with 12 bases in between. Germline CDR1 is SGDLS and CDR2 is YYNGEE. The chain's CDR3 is CASSPQVGNTEAFF. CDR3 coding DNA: TGTGCCAGCAGCCCGCAGGTGGGTAACACTGAAGCTTTCTTT.

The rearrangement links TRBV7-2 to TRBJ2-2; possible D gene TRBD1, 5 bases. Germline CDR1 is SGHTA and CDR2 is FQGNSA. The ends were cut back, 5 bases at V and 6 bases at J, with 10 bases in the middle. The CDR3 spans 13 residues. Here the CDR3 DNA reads TGTGCCAGCAGCCTAGACAGACCCGGGGAGCTGTTTTTT. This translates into CASSLDRPGELFF.

For the CDR3, the DNA is TGTGCCAGCAGCTTAGTAAGCGGGCCCCTCCACTTT. Translation: CASSLVSGPLHF. The rearrangement links TRBV7-9 to TRBJ1-6; D call uncertain. The CDR3 spans 12 residues. Trimming cost V 1 base and J 13 bases, with 8 bases left between them. Germline V gives CDR1 SEHNR, CDR2 FQNEAQ (reference sequence).

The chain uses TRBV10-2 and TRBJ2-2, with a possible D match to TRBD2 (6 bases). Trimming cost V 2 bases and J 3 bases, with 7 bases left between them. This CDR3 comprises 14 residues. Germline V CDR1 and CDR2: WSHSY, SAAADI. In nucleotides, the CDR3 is TGCGCCAGCAGTGAGGGGAGGCACACCGGGGAGCTGTTTTTT. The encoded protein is CASSEGRHTGELFF.

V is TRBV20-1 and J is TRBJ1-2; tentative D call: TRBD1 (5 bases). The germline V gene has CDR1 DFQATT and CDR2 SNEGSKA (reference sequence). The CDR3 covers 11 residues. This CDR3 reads CNAWIRQGYTF. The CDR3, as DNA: TGCAATGCCTGGATACGACAGGGCTACACCTTC.

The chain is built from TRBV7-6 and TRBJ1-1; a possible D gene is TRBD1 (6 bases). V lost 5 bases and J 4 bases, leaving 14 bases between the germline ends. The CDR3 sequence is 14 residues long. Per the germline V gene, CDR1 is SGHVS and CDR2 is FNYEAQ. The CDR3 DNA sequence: TGTGCCAGCAGCCGTGGGGGCTTGGGCACTGAAGCTTTCTTT. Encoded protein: CASSRGGLGTEAFF. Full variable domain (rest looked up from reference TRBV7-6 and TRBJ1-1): GAGVSQSPRYKVTKRGQDVALRCDPISGHVSLYWYRQALGQGPEFLTYFNYEAQQDKSGLPNDRFSAERPEGSISTLTIQRTEQRDSAMYRCASSRGGLGTEAFFGQGTRLTVV.

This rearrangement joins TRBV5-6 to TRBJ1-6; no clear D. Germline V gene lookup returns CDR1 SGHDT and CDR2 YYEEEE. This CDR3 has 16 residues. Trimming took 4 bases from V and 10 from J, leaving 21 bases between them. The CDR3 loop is CASSPPIGSGWSPLHF. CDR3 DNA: TGTGCCAGCAGCCCGCCAATAGGGAGTGGTTGGTCACCCCTCCACTTT.

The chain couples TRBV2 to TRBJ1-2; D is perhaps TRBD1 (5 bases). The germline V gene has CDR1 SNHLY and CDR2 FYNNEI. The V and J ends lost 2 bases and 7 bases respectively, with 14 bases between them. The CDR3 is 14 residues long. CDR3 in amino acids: CASSETQGLGGYTF. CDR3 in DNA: TGTGCCAGCAGTGAAACTCAGGGTCTAGGTGGCTACACCTTC.

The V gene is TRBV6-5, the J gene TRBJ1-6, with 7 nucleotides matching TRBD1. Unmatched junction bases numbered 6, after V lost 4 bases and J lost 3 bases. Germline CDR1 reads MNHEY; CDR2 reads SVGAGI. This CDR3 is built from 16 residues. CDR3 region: CASSSGGTDYNSPLHF. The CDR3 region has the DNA TGTGCCAGCAGTTCAGGTGGGACAGACTATAATTCACCCCTCCACTTT.

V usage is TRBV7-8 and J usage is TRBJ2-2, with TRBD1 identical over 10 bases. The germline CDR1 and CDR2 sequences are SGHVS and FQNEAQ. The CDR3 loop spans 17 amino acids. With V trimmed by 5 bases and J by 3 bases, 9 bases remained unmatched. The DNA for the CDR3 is TGTGCCAGCAGCCTAAGGGACAGGGGCGCCGACACCGGGGAGCTGTTTTTT. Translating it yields CASSLRDRGADTGELFF.

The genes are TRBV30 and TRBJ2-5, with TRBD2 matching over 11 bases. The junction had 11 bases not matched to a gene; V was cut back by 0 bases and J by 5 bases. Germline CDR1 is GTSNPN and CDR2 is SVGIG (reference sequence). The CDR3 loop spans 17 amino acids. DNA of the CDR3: TGTGCCTGGAGTGTAGGGGTAGCGGGAGGGCCTGGGGAGACCCAGTACTTC. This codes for CAWSVGVAGGPGETQYF.

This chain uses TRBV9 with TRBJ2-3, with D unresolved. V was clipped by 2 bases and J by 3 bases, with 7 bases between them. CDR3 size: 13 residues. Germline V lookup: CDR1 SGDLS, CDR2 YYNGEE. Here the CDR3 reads CASSVEPTDTQYF. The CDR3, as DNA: TGTGCCAGCAGCGTGGAGCCGACAGATACGCAGTATTTT.

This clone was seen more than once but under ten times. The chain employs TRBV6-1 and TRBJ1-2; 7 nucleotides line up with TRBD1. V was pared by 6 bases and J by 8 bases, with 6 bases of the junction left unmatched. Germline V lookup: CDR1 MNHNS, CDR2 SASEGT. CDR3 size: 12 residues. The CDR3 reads CASRGQGDGYTF. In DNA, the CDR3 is TGTGCCAGCAGGGGCCAGGGGGACGGCTACACCTTC.

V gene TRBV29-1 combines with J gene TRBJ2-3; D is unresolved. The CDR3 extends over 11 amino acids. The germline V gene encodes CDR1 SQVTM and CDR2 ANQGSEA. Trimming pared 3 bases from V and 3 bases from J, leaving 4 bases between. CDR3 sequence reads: CSVDGTDTQYF. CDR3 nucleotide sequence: TGCAGCGTTGACGGGACAGATACGCAGTATTTT.

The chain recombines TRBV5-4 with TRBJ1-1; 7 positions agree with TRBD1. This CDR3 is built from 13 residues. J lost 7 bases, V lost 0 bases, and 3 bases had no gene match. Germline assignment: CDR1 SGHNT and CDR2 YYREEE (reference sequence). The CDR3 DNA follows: TGTGCCAGCAGCTTGGGACAGGGCGGTGAAGCTTTCTTT. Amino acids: CASSLGQGGEAFF. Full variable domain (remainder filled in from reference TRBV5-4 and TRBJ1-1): ETGVTQSPTHLIKTRGQQVTLRCSSQSGHNTVSWYQQALGQGPQFIFQYYREEENGRGNFPPRFSGLQFPNYSSELNVNALELDDSALYLCASSLGQGGEAFFGQGTRLTVV.

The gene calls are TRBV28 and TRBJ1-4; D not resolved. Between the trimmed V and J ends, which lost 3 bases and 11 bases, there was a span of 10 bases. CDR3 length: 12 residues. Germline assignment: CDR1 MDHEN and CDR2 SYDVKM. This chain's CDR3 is CASSFLPEKLFF. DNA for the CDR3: TGTGCCAGCAGTTTCCTGCCCGAGAAACTGTTTTTT.